This T cell receptor beta chain was found in a study of blood T cells in healthy people across ages. From germline, CDR1 is SGHKS and CDR2 YYEKEE (reference sequence). This CDR3 is built from 14 residues. Germline trimming cut 7 bases from V and 4 bases from J; bases unmatched to any gene: 8. PCR was performed a second time for about 6 to 12 cycles using a sample-barcoded 5' primer and a J-beta primer mix. MiXCR, applied by TCRdb to the 5' RACE reads, yields one record per CDR3 protein. The sample yields 870,000 or so distinct CDR3 sequences, around 30% seen once. In its sample, this clonotype was seen many times.

Sequenced material: blood. The chain is built from TRBV5-5 and TRBJ2-1; 7 bases line up with TRBD2. This sequence originates from a woman of 80 years or more in good health. The CDR3 region is CASALGGGYNEQFF. The CDR3 coding sequence is TGTGCCAGCGCGCTGGGGGGGGGTTACAATGAGCAGTTCTTC.